What follows are 3 T cell receptor beta chains derived from one specimen sequenced in a study of T cells in Graves' hyperthyroidism and ophthalmopathy. Regions amplified from RNA transcripts were the TCR beta CDR3 regions. Initially, a first-round RT-PCR of the TCR CDR3 employed the HTBI primer set. TCRdb used MiXCR to reprocess the multiplex PCR reads, holding one entry per CDR3 protein. Of over 550,000 distinct CDR3 sequences listed, approximately 15% are singletons. Material for sequencing was blood. These receptors came from a woman between 18 and 30 years old with Graves' hyperthyroidism.

There are many counts of this clonotype. J is TRBJ1-1 and V is TRBV20-1; the D is unclear. The V gene's germline CDR1 is DFQATT and CDR2 SNEGSKA (reference sequence). The CDR3 covers 13 residues. V was trimmed by 5 bases and J by 0 bases, leaving 10 bases between them. The CDR3: CSAGDKMNTEAFF. In DNA, the CDR3 is TGCAGTGCTGGTGACAAAATGAACACTGAAGCTTTCTTT.

The rearrangement uses TRBV9 and TRBJ1-5, with D possibly matching TRBD1 (5 bases). This CDR3 has 15 residues. CDR1 is SGDLS, CDR2 YYNGEE, per germline. The V end was cut by 1 base, the J end by 3 bases, with 11 bases between. CDR3 DNA sequence: TGTGCCAGCAGCGTATCAGGGACGATCAATCAGCCCCAGCATTTT. Translation: CASSVSGTINQPQHF. Filled out from reference TRBV9 and TRBJ1-5, the complete variable domain reads DSGVTQTPKHLITATGQRVTLRCSPRSGDLSVYWYQQSLDQGLQFLIQYYNGEERAKGNILERFSAQQFPDLHSELNLSSLELGDSALYFCASSVSGTINQPQHFGDGTRLSIL.

This clonotype was observed a few times. The chain links TRBV4-1 to TRBJ2-3; TRBD2 aligns across 8 bases. Looked up from germline, CDR1 is MGHRA and CDR2 is YSYEKL. The CDR3 has 16 residues. J lost 2 bases, V lost 0 bases, and 4 bases had no gene match. The CDR3 DNA reads as TGCGCCAGCAGCCAAGATCGGACTAGCTACACAGATACGCAGTATTTT. It codes for CASSQDRTSYTDTQYF.